What follows is one TCR beta chain and its context. The antigen is not known. This CDR3 spans 15 amino acids. The germline V gene has CDR1 KGHSH and CDR2 LQKENI. V lost 3 bases and J lost 3, with 15 bases in between. These data belong to a study of T cell responses to AZD1222 COVID-19 vaccine. The table came from immunoSEQ multiplex PCR; TCRdb's copy has only in-frame clones and leaves some out. The sample lists around 110,000 clones; roughly 88% were seen once. Whole-study results and caveats: Donor demographics were predominantly white British with a female majority; clonal diversity may be underestimated.

The sample in question was peripheral blood, obtained on day 0 of MenACWY control vaccination. The chain is built from TRBV18 and TRBJ2-7; D perhaps matches TRBD1 (6 bases). This clonotype was sampled from an adult in good health. This CDR3 is CASSPKYTGNYEQYF. DNA of the CDR3: TGTGCCAGCTCACCTAAATATACAGGGAACTACGAGCAGTACTTC.